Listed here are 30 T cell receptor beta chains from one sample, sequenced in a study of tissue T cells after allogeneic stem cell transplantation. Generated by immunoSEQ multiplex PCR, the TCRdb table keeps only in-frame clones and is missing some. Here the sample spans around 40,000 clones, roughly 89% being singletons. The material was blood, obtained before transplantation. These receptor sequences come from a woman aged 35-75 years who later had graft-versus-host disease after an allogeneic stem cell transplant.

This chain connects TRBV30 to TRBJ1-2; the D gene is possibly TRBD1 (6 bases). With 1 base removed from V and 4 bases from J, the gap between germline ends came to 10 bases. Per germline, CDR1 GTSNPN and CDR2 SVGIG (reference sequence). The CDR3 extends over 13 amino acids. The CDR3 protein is CAWSADRLYGYTF. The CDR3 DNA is TGTGCCTGGAGTGCCGACAGGCTCTATGGCTACACCTTC.

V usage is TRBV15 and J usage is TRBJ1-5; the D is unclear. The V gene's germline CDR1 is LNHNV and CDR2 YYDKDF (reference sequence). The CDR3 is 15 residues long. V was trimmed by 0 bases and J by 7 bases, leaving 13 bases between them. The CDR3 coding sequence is TGTGCCACCAGCAGAGATCCGGGGATGAGGCAGCCCCAGCATTTT. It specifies CATSRDPGMRQPQHF. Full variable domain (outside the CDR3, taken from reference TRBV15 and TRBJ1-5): DAMVIQNPRYQVTQFGKPVTLSCSQTLNHNVMYWYQQKSSQAPKLLFHYYDKDFNNEADTPDNFQSRRPNTSFCFLDIRSPGLGDTAMYLCATSRDPGMRQPQHFGDGTRLSIL.

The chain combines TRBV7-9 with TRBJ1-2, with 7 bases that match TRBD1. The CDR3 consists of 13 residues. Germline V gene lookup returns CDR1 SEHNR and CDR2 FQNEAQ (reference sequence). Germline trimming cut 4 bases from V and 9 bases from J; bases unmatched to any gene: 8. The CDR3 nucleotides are TGTGCCAGCAGCTACCGACAGGGTTATCGCTACACCTTC. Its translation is CASSYRQGYRYTF.

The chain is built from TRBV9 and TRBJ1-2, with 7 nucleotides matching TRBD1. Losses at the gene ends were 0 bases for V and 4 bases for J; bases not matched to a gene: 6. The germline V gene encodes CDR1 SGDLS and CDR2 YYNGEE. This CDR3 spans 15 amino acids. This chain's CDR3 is CASSVGQGGSYGYTF. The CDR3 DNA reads TGTGCCAGCAGCGTAGGACAGGGTGGGAGCTATGGCTACACCTTC.

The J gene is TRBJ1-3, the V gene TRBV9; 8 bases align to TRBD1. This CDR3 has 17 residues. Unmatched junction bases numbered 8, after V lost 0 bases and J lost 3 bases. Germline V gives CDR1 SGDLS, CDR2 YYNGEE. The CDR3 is CASSVESRTGFGNTIYF. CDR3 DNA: TGTGCCAGCAGCGTAGAGTCGCGGACAGGGTTTGGAAACACCATATATTTT.

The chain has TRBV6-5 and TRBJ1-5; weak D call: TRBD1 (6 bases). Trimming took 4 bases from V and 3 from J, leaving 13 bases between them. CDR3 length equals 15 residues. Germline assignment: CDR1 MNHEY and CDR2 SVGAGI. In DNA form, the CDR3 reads TGTGCCAGCAGTTTGGGGGGCAGGGTCAATCAGCCCCAGCATTTT. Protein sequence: CASSLGGRVNQPQHF.

CDR3 bases: TGTGCCAGCAGATTCAGCCCCACACAAGAGACCCAGTACTTC. It is translated as CASRFSPTQETQYF. The chain couples TRBV19 to TRBJ2-5; no clear D. The CDR3 has 14 residues. The V end was cut by 9 bases, the J end by 2 bases, with 16 bases between. From germline, CDR1 is LNHDA and CDR2 SQIVND (reference sequence).

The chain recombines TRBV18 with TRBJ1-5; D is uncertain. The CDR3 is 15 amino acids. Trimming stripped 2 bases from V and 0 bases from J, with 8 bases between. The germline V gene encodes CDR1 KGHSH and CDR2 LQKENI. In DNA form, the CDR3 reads TGTGCCAGCTCACCATCTGGCCCTAGCAATCAGCCCCAGCATTTT. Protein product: CASSPSGPSNQPQHF.

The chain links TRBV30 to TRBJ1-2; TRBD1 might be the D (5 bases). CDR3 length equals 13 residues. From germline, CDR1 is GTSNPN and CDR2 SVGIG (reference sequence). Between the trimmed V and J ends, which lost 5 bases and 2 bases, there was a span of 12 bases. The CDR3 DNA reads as TGTGCCTGGGACCGGGACGGAAACTATGGCTACACCTTC. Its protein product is CAWDRDGNYGYTF.

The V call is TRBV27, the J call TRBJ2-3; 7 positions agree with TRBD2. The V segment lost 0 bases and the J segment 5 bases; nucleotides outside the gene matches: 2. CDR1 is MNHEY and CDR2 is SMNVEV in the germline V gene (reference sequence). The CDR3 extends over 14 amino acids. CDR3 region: CASSLSTSLDTQYF. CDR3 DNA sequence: TGTGCCAGCAGTTTATCGACTAGCCTAGATACGCAGTATTTT.

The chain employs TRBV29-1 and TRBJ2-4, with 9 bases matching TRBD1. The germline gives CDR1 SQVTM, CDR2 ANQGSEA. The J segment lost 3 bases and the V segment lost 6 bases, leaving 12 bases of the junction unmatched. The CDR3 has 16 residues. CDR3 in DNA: TGCAGCGTCACAAGGACAGGGGAGGGAGACAAAAACATTCAGTACTTC. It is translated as CSVTRTGEGDKNIQYF.

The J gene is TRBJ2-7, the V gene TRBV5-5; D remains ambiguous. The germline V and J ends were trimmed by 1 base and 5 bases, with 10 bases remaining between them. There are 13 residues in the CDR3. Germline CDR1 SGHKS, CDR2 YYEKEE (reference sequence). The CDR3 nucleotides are TGTGCCAGCAGCTTGTTTCCGGCGGACGAGCAGTACTTC. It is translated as CASSLFPADEQYF. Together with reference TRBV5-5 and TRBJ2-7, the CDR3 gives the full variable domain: DAGVTQSPTHLIKTRGQQVTLRCSPISGHKSVSWYQQVLGQGPQFIFQYYEKEERGRGNFPDRFSARQFPNYSSELNVNALLLGDSALYLCASSLFPADEQYFGPGTRLTVT.

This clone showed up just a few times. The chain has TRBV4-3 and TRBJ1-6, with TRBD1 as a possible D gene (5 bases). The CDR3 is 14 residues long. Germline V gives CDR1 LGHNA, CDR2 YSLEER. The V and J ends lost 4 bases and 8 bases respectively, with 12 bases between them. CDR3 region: CASSRETGDSPLHF. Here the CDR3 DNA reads TGCGCCAGCAGCCGGGAAACAGGCGATTCACCCCTCCACTTT.

DNA for the CDR3: TGTGCCAGCAGTGAACAGAGGAACACTGAAGCTTTCTTT. Protein: CASSEQRNTEAFF. V is TRBV27 and J is TRBJ1-1; D call uncertain. CDR3 length: 13 residues. Germline V gene lookup returns CDR1 MNHEY and CDR2 SMNVEV (reference sequence). The V end was cut by 5 bases, the J end by 1 base, with 8 bases between.

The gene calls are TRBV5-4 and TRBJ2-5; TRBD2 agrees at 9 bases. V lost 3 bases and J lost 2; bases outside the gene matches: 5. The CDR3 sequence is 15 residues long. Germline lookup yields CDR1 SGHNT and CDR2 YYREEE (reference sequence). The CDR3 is CASSSPTSGQETQYF. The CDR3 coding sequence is TGTGCCAGCAGCTCGCCGACTAGCGGACAAGAGACCCAGTACTTC.

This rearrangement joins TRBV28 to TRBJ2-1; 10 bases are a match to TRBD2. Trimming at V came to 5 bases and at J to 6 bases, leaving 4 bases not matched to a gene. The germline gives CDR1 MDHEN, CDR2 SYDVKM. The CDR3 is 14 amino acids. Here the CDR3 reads CASSGGLASNEQFF. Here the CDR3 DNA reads TGTGCCAGCAGTGGGGGACTAGCGTCCAATGAGCAGTTCTTC. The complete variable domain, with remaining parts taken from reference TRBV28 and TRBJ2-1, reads DVKVTQSSRYLVKRTGEKVFLECVQDMDHENMFWYRQDPGLGLRLIYFSYDVKMKEKGDIPEGYSVSREKKERFSLILESASTNQTSMYLCASSGGLASNEQFFGPGTRLTVL.

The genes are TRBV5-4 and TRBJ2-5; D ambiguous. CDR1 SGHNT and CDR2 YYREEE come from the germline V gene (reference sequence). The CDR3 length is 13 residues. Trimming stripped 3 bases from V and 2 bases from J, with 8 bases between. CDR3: CASSSSTQETQYF. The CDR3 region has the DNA TGTGCCAGCAGCTCCTCAACTCAAGAGACCCAGTACTTC.

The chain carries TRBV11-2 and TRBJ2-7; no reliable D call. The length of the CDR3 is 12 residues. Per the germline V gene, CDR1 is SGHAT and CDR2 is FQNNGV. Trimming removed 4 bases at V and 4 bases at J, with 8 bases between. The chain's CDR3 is CASSYTAYEQYF. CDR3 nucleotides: TGTGCCAGCAGCTATACAGCATACGAGCAGTACTTC.

The CDR3 loop is CASSPRVGGNYGYTF. The CDR3 DNA follows: TGTGCCAGCAGCCCGCGGGTAGGGGGCAACTATGGCTACACCTTC. The chain has TRBV16 and TRBJ1-2; 7 bases agree with TRBD1. Germline CDR1 and CDR2: KGHSY and FQNENV. The length of the CDR3 is 15 residues. V lost 4 bases to trimming and J lost 2 bases; unmatched junction nucleotides: 7.

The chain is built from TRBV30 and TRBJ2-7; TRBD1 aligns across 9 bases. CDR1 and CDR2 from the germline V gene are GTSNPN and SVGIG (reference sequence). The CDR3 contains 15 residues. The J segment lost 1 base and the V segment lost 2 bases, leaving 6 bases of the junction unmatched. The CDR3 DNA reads TGTGCCTGGAGTAAGGGACAGGGAAATTCCTACGAGCAGTACTTC. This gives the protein CAWSKGQGNSYEQYF. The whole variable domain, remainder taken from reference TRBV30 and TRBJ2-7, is SQTIHQWPATLVQPVGSPLSLECTVEGTSNPNLYWYRQAAGRGLQLLFYSVGIGQISSEVPQNLSASRPQDRQFILSSKKLLLSDSGFYLCAWSKGQGNSYEQYFGPGTRLTVT.

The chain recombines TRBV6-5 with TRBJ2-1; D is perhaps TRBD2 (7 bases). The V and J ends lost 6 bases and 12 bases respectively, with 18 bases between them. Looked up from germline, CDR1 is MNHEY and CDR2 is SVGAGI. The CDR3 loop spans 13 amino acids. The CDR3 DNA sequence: TGTGCCAGCAGCCTAGGGGGGGGTTTTTGGCAGTTCTTC. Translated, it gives CASSLGGGFWQFF.

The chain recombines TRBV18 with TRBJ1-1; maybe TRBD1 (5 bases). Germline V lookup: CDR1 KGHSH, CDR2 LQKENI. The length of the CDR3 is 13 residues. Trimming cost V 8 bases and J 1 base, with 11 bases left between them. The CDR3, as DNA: TGTGCCAGCCAGAGGGGAGGGAACACTGAAGCTTTCTTT. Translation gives CASQRGGNTEAFF.

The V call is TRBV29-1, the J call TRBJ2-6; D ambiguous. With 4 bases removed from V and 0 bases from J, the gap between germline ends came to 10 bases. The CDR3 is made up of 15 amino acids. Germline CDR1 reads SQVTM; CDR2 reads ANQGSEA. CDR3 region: CSVGAGSSGANVLTF. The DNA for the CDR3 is TGCAGCGTTGGGGCAGGATCCTCTGGGGCCAACGTCCTGACTTTC.

The CDR3 DNA reads as TGTGCCAGCAGCTTATCAGCGGGAGCCTATGAGCAGTTCTTC. It specifies CASSLSAGAYEQFF. This rearrangement joins TRBV11-3 to TRBJ2-1; TRBD2 matches 8 bases. There are 14 residues in the CDR3. Trimming removed 2 bases from V and 8 bases from J; junction bases left unmatched: 5. Germline CDR1 is SGHNT and CDR2 is YENEEA.

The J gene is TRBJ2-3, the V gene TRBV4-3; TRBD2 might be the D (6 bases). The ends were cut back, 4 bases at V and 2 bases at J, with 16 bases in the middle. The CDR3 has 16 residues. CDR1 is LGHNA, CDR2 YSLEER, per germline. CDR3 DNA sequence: TGCGCCAGCAGCCCCGGGGACTTAACTAACACAGATACGCAGTATTTT. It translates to CASSPGDLTNTDTQYF.

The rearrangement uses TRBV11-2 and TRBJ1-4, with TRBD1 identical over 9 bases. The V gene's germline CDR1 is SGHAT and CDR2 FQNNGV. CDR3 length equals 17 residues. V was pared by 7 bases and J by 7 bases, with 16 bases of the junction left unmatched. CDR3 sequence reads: CASTPGQGSYNGEKLFF. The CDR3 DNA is TGTGCCAGCACTCCGGGACAGGGCTCCTATAATGGTGAAAAACTGTTTTTT.

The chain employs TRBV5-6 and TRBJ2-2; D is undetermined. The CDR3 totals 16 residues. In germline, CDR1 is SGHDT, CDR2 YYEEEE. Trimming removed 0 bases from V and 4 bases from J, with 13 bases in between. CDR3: CASSLAPRPGTGELFF. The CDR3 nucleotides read TGTGCCAGCAGCTTGGCCCCCCGCCCAGGCACCGGGGAGCTGTTTTTT. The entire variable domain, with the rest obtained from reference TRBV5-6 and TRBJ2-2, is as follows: DAGVTQSPTHLIKTRGQQVTLRCSPKSGHDTVSWYQQALGQGPQFIFQYYEEEERQRGNFPDRFSGHQFPNYSSELNVNALLLGDSALYLCASSLAPRPGTGELFFGEGSRLTVL.

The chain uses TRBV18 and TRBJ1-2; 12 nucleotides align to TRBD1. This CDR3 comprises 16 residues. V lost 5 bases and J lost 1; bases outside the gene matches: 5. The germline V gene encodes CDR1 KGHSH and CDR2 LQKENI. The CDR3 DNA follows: TGTGCCAGCTCAACGGGACAGGGGGCTGGTAACTATGGCTACACCTTC. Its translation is CASSTGQGAGNYGYTF. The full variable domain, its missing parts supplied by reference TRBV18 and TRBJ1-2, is NAGVMQNPRHLVRRRGQEARLRCSPMKGHSHVYWYRQLPEEGLKFMVYLQKENIIDESGMPKERFSAEFPKEGPSILRIQQVVRGDSAAYFCASSTGQGAGNYGYTFGSGTRLTVV.

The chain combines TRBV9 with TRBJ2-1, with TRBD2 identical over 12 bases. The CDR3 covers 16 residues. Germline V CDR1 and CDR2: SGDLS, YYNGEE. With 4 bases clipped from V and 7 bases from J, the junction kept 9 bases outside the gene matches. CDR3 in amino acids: CASSLRLAGDRNEQFF. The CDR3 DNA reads TGTGCCAGCAGCTTAAGACTAGCGGGAGATCGGAATGAGCAGTTCTTC.

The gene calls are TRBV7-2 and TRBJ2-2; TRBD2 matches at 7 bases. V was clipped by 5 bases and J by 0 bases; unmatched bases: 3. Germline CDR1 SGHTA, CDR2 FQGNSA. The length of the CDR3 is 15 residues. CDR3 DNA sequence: TGTGCCAGCAGCCAAGGACTAGCGAACACCGGGGAGCTGTTTTTT. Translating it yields CASSQGLANTGELFF.